The 28 T cell receptor beta chains reported below all come from one sample, sequenced in a study of blood T cell repertoires in COVID-19. Produced via immunoSEQ multiplex PCR; TCRdb's table is partial and in-frame only. Among more than 95,000 clones, more than 60% were seen once, and the ten largest hold about 2.5%. The specimen was peripheral blood. Receptor source: a man between 50 and 59 years old with acute or convalescent COVID-19.

The chain's CDR3 is CASSESASGRAGELFF. The CDR3 bases are TGCGCCAGCAGTGAGTCCGCTAGCGGGAGGGCCGGGGAGCTGTTTTTT. The V and J genes are TRBV10-1 and TRBJ2-2, with 12 bases that match TRBD2. The CDR3 is 16 residues long. With V trimmed by 0 bases and J by 6 bases, 2 bases remained unmatched. In germline, CDR1 is WNHNN, CDR2 SYGVQD (reference sequence).

In its sample, this clone was seen a few times. The chain combines TRBV2 with TRBJ2-4; a possible D gene is TRBD2 (8 bases). The CDR3 is 15 amino acids. Trimming took off 4 bases at V and 8 bases at J, with 18 bases between the two ends. Germline-derived CDR1 and CDR2 are SNHLY and FYNNEI. As DNA, the CDR3 is TGTGCCAGCAGTGGCCCGGGAGGGGGCGGGTACATTCAGTACTTC. Residues: CASSGPGGGGYIQYF.

The chain recombines TRBV6-1 with TRBJ2-7; TRBD1 matches at 7 bases. CDR3 length equals 15 residues. The J segment lost 2 bases and the V segment lost 2 bases, leaving 6 bases of the junction unmatched. The germline CDR1 and CDR2 sequences are MNHNS and SASEGT. Here the CDR3 reads CASSELRTGAYEQYF. The CDR3 DNA reads TGTGCCAGCAGTGAACTGAGGACAGGTGCCTACGAGCAGTACTTC.

This chain links TRBV2 with TRBJ1-1, with no clear D. V lost 5 bases, J lost 4 bases, and 8 bases lay in between. Germline loops: CDR1 SNHLY, CDR2 FYNNEI. The CDR3 totals 12 residues. CDR3 region: CASSIRGTEAFF. In nucleotides, the CDR3 is TGTGCCAGCAGTATTAGAGGCACTGAAGCTTTCTTT.

This clone turned up a few times. The V and J genes are TRBV15 and TRBJ2-1; D might be TRBD1 (5 bases). The CDR3 contains 15 residues. The V gene's germline CDR1 is LNHNV and CDR2 YYDKDF (reference sequence). Trimming cost V 0 bases and J 4 bases, with 10 bases left between them. CDR3 sequence reads: CATSRDRGPYNEQFF. The CDR3, as DNA: TGTGCCACCAGCAGAGATAGGGGCCCTTACAATGAGCAGTTCTTC.

The V gene is TRBV5-4, the J gene TRBJ2-7; D might be TRBD1 (5 bases). This CDR3 is built from 14 residues. V lost 4 bases and J 5 bases, leaving 16 bases between the germline ends. Looked up from germline, CDR1 is SGHNT and CDR2 is YYREEE (reference sequence). CDR3 in DNA: TGTGCCAGCAGCCGACAGCGTAGGTCTCACGAGCAGTACTTC. This sequence encodes CASSRQRRSHEQYF.

The rearrangement links TRBV6-6 to TRBJ2-1; 8 positions agree with TRBD1. In germline, CDR1 is MNHNY, CDR2 SVGAGI (reference sequence). Losses at the gene ends were 6 bases for V and 7 bases for J; bases not matched to a gene: 11. This CDR3 is 15 amino acids long. The CDR3 sequence: CASREGQVKGNEQFF. The CDR3 nucleotides read TGTGCCAGCAGGGAGGGACAGGTCAAAGGAAATGAGCAGTTCTTC.

This chain uses TRBV4-2 with TRBJ2-2; 11 nucleotides match TRBD2. Germline V lookup: CDR1 LGHNA, CDR2 YNFKEQ. The CDR3 covers 17 residues. V lost 0 bases, J lost 5 bases, and 5 bases stayed unmatched. This CDR3 is CASSQEGLAATTGELFF. CDR3 nucleotides: TGTGCCAGCAGCCAAGAGGGACTAGCGGCGACTACCGGGGAGCTGTTTTTT.

The genes are TRBV4-1 and TRBJ1-4; D remains ambiguous. CDR1 is MGHRA, CDR2 YSYEKL, per germline. This CDR3 has 19 residues. Trimming shortened V by 0 bases and J by 7 bases, and 24 bases separated the two germline ends. The DNA of the CDR3 is TGCGCCAGCAGCCAAGATTGGTTCCAGGTCGGGTCGGGAACTGAAAAACTGTTTTTT. Translated, it gives CASSQDWFQVGSGTEKLFF.

The chain has TRBV7-9 and TRBJ2-1; maybe TRBD2 (6 bases). Per the germline V gene, CDR1 is SEHNR and CDR2 is FQNEAQ (reference sequence). V was trimmed by 6 bases and J by 8 bases, leaving 17 bases between them. CDR3 size: 14 residues. The CDR3 here is CASSSTSRADEQFF. Here the CDR3 DNA reads TGTGCCAGCAGTAGTACTAGCAGGGCCGATGAGCAGTTCTTC.

This clone is a singleton in its sample. V usage is TRBV6-2 or TRBV6-3 and J usage is TRBJ1-5, with D perhaps TRBD1 (6 bases). Per the germline V gene, CDR1 is MNHEY and CDR2 is SVGEGT. The CDR3 spans 14 residues. V lost 6 bases and J lost 3, with 12 bases in between. CDR3 amino acids: CASSSRDINQPQHF. As DNA, the CDR3 is TGTGCCAGCAGCTCCCGGGACATCAATCAGCCCCAGCATTTT.

V and J are TRBV30 and TRBJ2-2; 7 bases match TRBD2. The CDR3 extends over 15 amino acids. The trim removed 0 bases at V and 5 bases at J, leaving 6 bases unmatched. The germline CDR1 and CDR2 sequences are GTSNPN and SVGIG (reference sequence). The CDR3, as DNA: TGTGCCTGGAGTGTAGGGCGACTAGCTACCGGGGAGCTGTTTTTT. Encoded protein: CAWSVGRLATGELFF.

The CDR3 protein is CASSYFGGPNQPQHF. The CDR3 DNA reads as TGTGCCAGCAGTTACTTCGGAGGGCCCAATCAGCCCCAGCATTTT. This chain uses TRBV6-5 with TRBJ1-5, with D uncertain. CDR3 length equals 15 residues. The V end lost 1 base, the J end lost 3 bases, and 10 bases lay between the germline ends. Germline V gene data show CDR1 as MNHEY and CDR2 as SVGAGI.

The gene calls are TRBV25-1 and TRBJ2-5, with 7 bases lining up with TRBD1. Losses at the gene ends were 2 bases for V and 5 bases for J; bases not matched to a gene: 11. CDR1 is MGHDK and CDR2 is SYGVNS in the germline V gene. The CDR3 spans 16 residues. The CDR3, as DNA: TGTGCCAGCAGTGAACTAGACAGGGCCTATGGGGAGACCCAGTACTTC. Translated: CASSELDRAYGETQYF.

The V call is TRBV3-1 (or the pseudogene TRBV3-2), the J call TRBJ1-4, with D maybe TRBD1 (5 bases). Germline CDR1 reads LGHDT; CDR2 reads YNNKEL (reference sequence). V was shortened by 3 bases and J by 7 bases, with 12 bases between the two germline ends. The CDR3 has 14 residues. In DNA, the CDR3 is TGTGCCAGCAGCCATCTGGGGCCTGGTGAAAAACTGTTTTTT. It codes for CASSHLGPGEKLFF.

This chain links TRBV5-1 with TRBJ2-3; 7 nucleotides line up with TRBD2. The germline V gene has CDR1 SGHRS and CDR2 YFSETQ. The trim removed 4 bases at V and 1 base at J, leaving 6 bases unmatched. The CDR3 sequence is 15 residues long. The CDR3 is CASSRGTTGTDTQYF. CDR3 coding DNA: TGCGCCAGCAGCAGAGGGACTACCGGCACAGATACGCAGTATTTT.

The V and J genes are TRBV5-1 and TRBJ1-1, with 9 bases matching TRBD1. The V gene's germline CDR1 is SGHRS and CDR2 YFSETQ. V lost 4 bases, J lost 6 bases, and 10 bases stayed unmatched. CDR3 length: 15 amino acids. The CDR3 DNA sequence: TGCGCCAGCAGCCCCCTACAGGGGGCGGACGCTGAAGCTTTCTTT. Protein sequence: CASSPLQGADAEAFF.

The CDR3 DNA reads as TGTGCCAGCTCGAGGACACCCGAAGATGGCTACACCTTC. Its translation is CASSRTPEDGYTF. V is TRBV6-5 and J is TRBJ1-2, with D perhaps TRBD1 (5 bases). This CDR3 comprises 13 residues. CDR1 and CDR2 (germline): MNHEY, SVGAGI. V lost 8 bases to trimming and J lost 6 bases, with 16 bases between them.

In DNA, the CDR3 is TGTGCCAGCAGTCCGGGACAGGGGTACTATGGCTACACCTTC. Translating gives CASSPGQGYYGYTF. The J gene is TRBJ1-2, the V gene TRBV6-5; 10 bases align to TRBD1. Germline loops: CDR1 MNHEY, CDR2 SVGAGI. The CDR3 has 14 amino acids. Trimming removed 5 bases from V and 3 bases from J; junction bases left unmatched: 3.

This chain links TRBV25-1 with TRBJ1-6, with D uncertain. The CDR3 totals 15 residues. CDR1 is MGHDK and CDR2 is SYGVNS in the germline V gene. V lost 7 bases to trimming and J lost 7 bases, with 17 bases between them. The CDR3 DNA reads TGTGCCAGCATGACGGATGGCGGGTTGAATTCACCCCTCCACTTT. Translating it yields CASMTDGGLNSPLHF.

The gene calls are TRBV5-6 and TRBJ1-1; D unclear. Deletions cut 1 base from V and 0 bases from J, with 13 bases between. This CDR3 has 16 amino acids. Looked up from germline, CDR1 is SGHDT and CDR2 is YYEEEE. CDR3 sequence: CASSLKTGILNTEAFF. The CDR3 DNA is TGTGCCAGCAGCTTGAAAACCGGGATTTTGAACACTGAAGCTTTCTTT.

V and J are TRBV7-6 and TRBJ1-2, with TRBD1 as a possible D gene (5 bases). Trimming stripped 0 bases from V and 3 bases from J, with 11 bases between. Germline loops: CDR1 SGHVS, CDR2 FNYEAQ. The CDR3 is made up of 15 amino acids. CDR3 coding DNA: TGTGCCAGCAGCTTAGCTGATACAGGCCACTATGGCTACACCTTC. It specifies CASSLADTGHYGYTF.

The CDR3 region is CASSIGGAFAFF. The CDR3, as DNA: TGTGCCAGTAGTATTGGGGGCGCCTTTGCTTTCTTT. The J gene is TRBJ1-1, the V gene TRBV19; weak D call: TRBD1 (6 bases). Between the trimmed V and J ends, which lost 3 bases and 11 bases, there was a span of 13 bases. Per the germline V gene, CDR1 is LNHDA and CDR2 is SQIVND (reference sequence). The CDR3 spans 12 residues.

The V call is TRBV5-6, the J call TRBJ2-7; 10 bases align to TRBD2. With V trimmed by 4 bases and J by 4 bases, 8 bases remained unmatched. Germline lookup yields CDR1 SGHDT and CDR2 YYEEEE. There are 15 residues in the CDR3. The CDR3 is CASSPTGTSDYEQYF. In DNA, the CDR3 is TGTGCCAGCAGCCCCACCGGGACTAGCGATTACGAGCAGTACTTC.

This chain uses TRBV7-3 with TRBJ2-3; tentatively, D is TRBD1 (6 bases). Trimming removed 2 bases at V and 2 bases at J, with 8 bases between. The V gene's germline CDR1 is SGHTA and CDR2 FQGTGA. CDR3 length equals 14 residues. The CDR3 coding sequence is TGTGCCAGCAGCTTACAGGGGACCACAGATACGCAGTATTTT. It is translated as CASSLQGTTDTQYF. Together with reference TRBV7-3 and TRBJ2-3, the CDR3 gives the full variable domain: GAGVSQTPSNKVTEKGKYVELRCDPISGHTALYWYRQSLGQGPEFLIYFQGTGAADDSGLPNDRFFAVRPEGSVSTLKIQRTERGDSAVYLCASSLQGTTDTQYFGPGTRLTVL.

The gene calls are TRBV14 and TRBJ1-3; D is undetermined. V lost 1 base and J 1 base, leaving 5 bases between the germline ends. This CDR3 comprises 14 residues. Germline CDR1 reads SGHDN; CDR2 reads FVKESK. In DNA, the CDR3 is TGTGCCAGCAGCCAAGGGGCATCTGGAAACACCATATATTTT. It is translated as CASSQGASGNTIYF.

The chain employs TRBV9 and TRBJ1-1, with a possible D match to TRBD1 (5 bases). CDR3 size: 13 residues. Trimming cost V 0 bases and J 5 bases, with 8 bases left between them. Looked up from germline, CDR1 is SGDLS and CDR2 is YYNGEE. The CDR3 nucleotides are TGTGCCAGCAGCGTAGACCGGGGGACTGAAGCTTTCTTT. Amino acid sequence: CASSVDRGTEAFF. Together with reference TRBV9 and TRBJ1-1, the CDR3 gives the full variable domain: DSGVTQTPKHLITATGQRVTLRCSPRSGDLSVYWYQQSLDQGLQFLIQYYNGEERAKGNILERFSAQQFPDLHSELNLSSLELGDSALYFCASSVDRGTEAFFGQGTRLTVV.

The chain is built from TRBV9 and TRBJ1-6, with unresolved D. CDR1 SGDLS and CDR2 YYNGEE come from the germline V gene. Trimming stripped 3 bases from V and 7 bases from J, with 11 bases between. This CDR3 region has 14 residues. CDR3 sequence (DNA): TGTGCCAGCAGCGGGATAGTGAGGAATTCACCCCTCCACTTT. Its protein product is CASSGIVRNSPLHF.